The 22 T cell receptor beta chains given below trace back to one sample, sequenced in a study of blood T cells in healthy people across ages. A second PCR of 7 to 11 cycles used a sample-barcoded 5' primer and a J-beta primer mix. TCRdb called the 5' RACE reads again in MiXCR, with one record for every CDR3 protein. This sample has around 800,000 distinct CDR3 sequences; about 26% occur once, and the top ten carry around 3%. The same specimen was also included in a second study, on T cells of mothers and their children.

What was sequenced was blood. The receptors derive from a boy aged 10-17 years in good health.

A few counts support this clonotype. The chain recombines TRBV29-1 with TRBJ2-1; 8 bases agree with TRBD2. Looked up from germline, CDR1 is SQVTM and CDR2 is ANQGSEA. This CDR3 has 16 amino acids. The V segment lost 8 bases and the J segment 2 bases; nucleotides outside the gene matches: 14. CDR3 loop: CSFNGAAGAPYNEQFF. CDR3 coding DNA: TGCAGCTTCAACGGGGCAGCGGGGGCCCCCTACAATGAGCAGTTCTTC.

This clonotype was counted a few times. This chain connects TRBV5-1 to TRBJ1-2; D perhaps matches TRBD1 (5 bases). The germline V gene has CDR1 SGHRS and CDR2 YFSETQ. V gave up 1 base and J gave up 4 bases, with 11 bases separating them. This CDR3 comprises 14 residues. CDR3 region: CASSLTGATYGYTF. CDR3 coding DNA: TGCGCCAGCAGCTTGACAGGTGCAACCTATGGCTACACCTTC.

The V call is TRBV12-3 or TRBV12-4, the J call TRBJ1-2; 9 nucleotides line up with TRBD1. The V and J ends lost 5 bases and 4 bases, in that order; junction bases with no gene match: 8. This CDR3 comprises 15 residues. The CDR3 DNA sequence: TGTGCCAGCAGTCTCGGGACAGGGATTGCCTATGGCTACACCTTC. It yields the protein CASSLGTGIAYGYTF.

This clonotype was seen only a few times. This chain joins TRBV6-5 and TRBJ2-7, with D maybe TRBD1 (6 bases). Germline V lookup: CDR1 MNHEY, CDR2 SVGAGI. The CDR3 length is 12 residues. V shed 10 bases and J shed 3 bases, with 13 bases lying between them. The CDR3 protein is CATRTDLYEQYF. In DNA, the CDR3 is TGTGCCACCCGGACAGATCTCTACGAGCAGTACTTC.

V gene TRBV5-1 combines with J gene TRBJ1-1; D remains unclear. The CDR3 covers 15 residues. The germline V gene encodes CDR1 SGHRS and CDR2 YFSETQ. The V end was cut by 0 bases, the J end by 0 bases, with 9 bases between. The CDR3 coding sequence is TGCGCCAGCAGCTTGGATTCAGGAATGAACACTGAAGCTTTCTTT. Translation gives CASSLDSGMNTEAFF. Complete variable domain (other parts from reference TRBV5-1 and TRBJ1-1): KAGVTQTPRYLIKTRGQQVTLSCSPISGHRSVSWYQQTPGQGLQFLFEYFSETQRNKGNFPGRFSGRQFSNSRSEMNVSTLELGDSALYLCASSLDSGMNTEAFFGQGTRLTVV.

The V gene is TRBV10-3, the J gene TRBJ1-5; no clear D. The CDR3 runs to 14 residues. V gave up 6 bases and J gave up 2 bases, with 11 bases separating them. Germline CDR1 is ENHRY and CDR2 is SYGVKD. The CDR3 protein is CAISATGGNQPQHF. CDR3 nucleotide sequence: TGTGCCATCAGCGCTACGGGTGGCAATCAGCCCCAGCATTTT.

In DNA form, the CDR3 reads TGTGCCACCAGTGATTTGCGACGGGGAGCTGGGGCCAACGTCCTGACTTTC. Translation: CATSDLRRGAGANVLTF. The chain has TRBV24-1 and TRBJ2-6, with D possibly TRBD2 on 5 matching bases. Germline V gene lookup returns CDR1 KGHDR and CDR2 SFDVKD. The CDR3 is 17 amino acids. Deletions cut 0 bases from V and 2 bases from J, with 10 bases between.

This clonotype has just a few counts. The chain is built from TRBV12-3 or TRBV12-4 and TRBJ2-4; 7 bases fit TRBD2. CDR3 size: 15 residues. Trimming removed 5 bases from V and 6 bases from J; junction bases left unmatched: 10. CDR3: CASSPTGTTVNIQYF. In DNA, the CDR3 is TGTGCCAGCAGTCCCACGGGGACTACAGTAAACATTCAGTACTTC.

This clonotype has only a few counts. The chain employs TRBV21-1 and TRBJ1-2. TRBV21-1 constitutes a pseudogene. The CDR3 is 18 amino acids. The CDR3 spells CASSNLRRCERLNYGYTF. DNA for the CDR3: TGTGCCAGCAGCAATCTCAGGAGGTGTGAGCGGCTTAACTATGGCTACACCTTC.

The CDR3 DNA follows: TGTGCCAGCAGTCAGGAGGGGGACGATCAGCCCCAGCATTTT. Protein: CASSQEGDDQPQHF. This sequence joins TRBV6-1 and TRBJ1-5, with D possibly matching TRBD1 (6 bases). Germline V gives CDR1 MNHNS, CDR2 SASEGT. The V gene lost 5 bases and the J gene lost 5 bases, with 13 bases spanning the gap. This CDR3 contains 14 residues.

V usage is TRBV20-1 and J usage is TRBJ1-3; 7 bases align to TRBD1. The CDR3 has 16 amino acids. Germline CDR1 is DFQATT and CDR2 is SNEGSKA (reference sequence). Losses at the gene ends were 6 bases for V and 1 base for J; bases not matched to a gene: 12. The CDR3 DNA follows: TGCAGTGCCCTCCGGATAGGGGGCCAGTCTGGAAACACCATATATTTT. This sequence encodes CSALRIGGQSGNTIYF.

This clonotype was seen a few times. This chain uses TRBV12-3 or TRBV12-4 with TRBJ1-2, with D tentatively TRBD1 (5 bases). The V end was cut by 3 bases, the J end by 7 bases, with 15 bases between. This CDR3 comprises 14 residues. CDR3 nucleotides: TGTGCCAGCAGTTTGGTCCAGGGAGGTCCTGGCTACACCTTC. This translates into CASSLVQGGPGYTF.

The CDR3 loop is CASSEGEGVEQYF. The DNA of the CDR3 is TGTGCCAGCAGTGAAGGGGAAGGGGTCGAGCAGTACTTC. The chain uses TRBV6-1 and TRBJ2-5; TRBD1 is a possible D gene (5 bases). The last part of the DNA fits TRBJ2-7 better; the J call may be wrong. From germline, CDR1 is MNHNS and CDR2 SASEGT. This CDR3 has 13 residues.

The V gene is TRBV30, the J gene TRBJ2-5, with 8 positions matching TRBD1. The J call may be wrong; the DNA end is better matched by TRBJ2-1. Germline V gene lookup returns CDR1 GTSNPN and CDR2 SVGIG (reference sequence). The CDR3 totals 13 residues. The CDR3 is CAWSTGQGNEQFF. CDR3 DNA: TGTGCCTGGAGTACTGGACAGGGAAATGAGCAGTTCTTC.

The gene calls are TRBV5-1 and TRBJ2-5; D is possibly TRBD2 (5 bases). The CDR3 length is 12 residues. The ends were cut back, 5 bases at V and 3 bases at J, with 8 bases in the middle. Germline assignment: CDR1 SGHRS and CDR2 YFSETQ. This CDR3 reads CASRIGEETQYF. The CDR3 DNA reads as TGCGCCAGCAGGATCGGGGAAGAGACCCAGTACTTC.

The rearrangement uses TRBV5-1 and TRBJ1-1; D perhaps matches TRBD1 (6 bases). Germline V gives CDR1 SGHRS, CDR2 YFSETQ. This CDR3 contains 15 residues. Trimming stripped 3 bases from V and 0 bases from J, with 12 bases between. The CDR3 sequence: CASSYGTHMNTEAFF. In nucleotides, the CDR3 is TGCGCCAGCAGCTATGGGACACATATGAACACTGAAGCTTTCTTT.

The V and J genes are TRBV25-1 and TRBJ2-6; TRBD1 agrees at 11 bases. With 1 base clipped from V and 3 bases from J, the junction kept 8 bases outside the gene matches. Germline V gives CDR1 MGHDK, CDR2 SYGVNS. This CDR3 region has 19 residues. The CDR3 spells CASSESWTGGIGGANVLTF. The CDR3 region has the DNA TGTGCCAGCAGTGAATCATGGACAGGGGGCATCGGTGGGGCCAACGTCCTGACTTTC.

The chain is built from TRBV4-2 and TRBJ1-4; 9 positions match TRBD1. The CDR3 loop spans 14 amino acids. Germline V gives CDR1 LGHNA, CDR2 YNFKEQ. The junction had 2 bases not matched to a gene; V was cut back by 3 bases and J by 6 bases. In nucleotides, the CDR3 is TGTGCCAGCAGCCAGACAGGGGGAGATGAAAAACTGTTTTTT. Protein sequence: CASSQTGGDEKLFF.

This chain links TRBV6-1 with TRBJ2-4; 9 nucleotides agree with TRBD1. The germline CDR1 and CDR2 sequences are MNHNS and SASEGT. CDR3 length equals 16 residues. V dropped 2 bases and J dropped 7; count of bases not matched to a gene: 9. The CDR3 region is CASSERSGGQGNIQYF. The DNA of the CDR3 is TGTGCCAGCAGTGAAAGATCGGGTGGACAGGGGAACATTCAGTACTTC.

The genes are TRBV7-9 and TRBJ1-1, with 7 bases matching TRBD1. Losses at the gene ends were 5 bases for V and 1 base for J; bases not matched to a gene: 7. The CDR3 runs to 15 residues. CDR1 is SEHNR and CDR2 is FQNEAQ in the germline V gene (reference sequence). The CDR3 DNA reads as TGTGCCAGCAGCCCCGGGGACAGCCAGAACACTGAAGCTTTCTTT. It codes for CASSPGDSQNTEAFF.

The chain couples TRBV20-1 to TRBJ2-4; 16 nucleotides align to TRBD2. Germline CDR1 DFQATT, CDR2 SNEGSKA (reference sequence). J was trimmed by 3 bases and V by 6 bases; bases with no gene match: 14. The CDR3 has 19 residues. CDR3 region: CSADPGTSGGVVGKNIQYF. The CDR3, as DNA: TGCAGTGCCGACCCCGGGACTAGCGGGGGGGTAGTTGGCAAAAACATTCAGTACTTC.

A few counts support this clonotype. The rearrangement joins TRBV6-1 to TRBJ1-6, with 7 bases fitting TRBD1. CDR3 length equals 17 residues. CDR1 and CDR2 (germline): MNHNS, SASEGT. The V gene end was trimmed by 0 bases and the J gene end by 2 bases; junction bases not matched to a gene: 4. CDR3 in amino acids: CASSEARGTAYNSPLHF. CDR3 nucleotides: TGTGCCAGCAGTGAAGCGCGCGGGACAGCCTATAATTCACCCCTCCACTTT.